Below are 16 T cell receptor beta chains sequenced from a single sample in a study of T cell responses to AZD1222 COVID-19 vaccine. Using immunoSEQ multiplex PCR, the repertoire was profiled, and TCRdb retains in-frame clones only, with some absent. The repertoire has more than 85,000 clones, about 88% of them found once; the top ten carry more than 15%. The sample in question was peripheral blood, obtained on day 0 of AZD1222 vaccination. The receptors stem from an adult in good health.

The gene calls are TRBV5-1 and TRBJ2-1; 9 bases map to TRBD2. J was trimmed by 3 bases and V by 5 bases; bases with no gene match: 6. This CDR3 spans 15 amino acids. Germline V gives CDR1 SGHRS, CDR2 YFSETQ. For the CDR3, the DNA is TGCGCCAGCAGTCCAGCGGGAGGTAGCTACAATGAGCAGTTCTTC. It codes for CASSPAGGSYNEQFF. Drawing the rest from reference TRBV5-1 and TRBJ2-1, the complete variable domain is KAGVTQTPRYLIKTRGQQVTLSCSPISGHRSVSWYQQTPGQGLQFLFEYFSETQRNKGNFPGRFSGRQFSNSRSEMNVSTLELGDSALYLCASSPAGGSYNEQFFGPGTRLTVL.

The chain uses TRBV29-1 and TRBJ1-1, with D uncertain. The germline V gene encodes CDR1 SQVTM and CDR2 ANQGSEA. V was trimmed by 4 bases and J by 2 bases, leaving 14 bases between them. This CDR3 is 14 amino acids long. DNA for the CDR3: TGCAGCGTTGGGGTTAAGCAGCGAAACACTGAAGCTTTCTTT. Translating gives CSVGVKQRNTEAFF.

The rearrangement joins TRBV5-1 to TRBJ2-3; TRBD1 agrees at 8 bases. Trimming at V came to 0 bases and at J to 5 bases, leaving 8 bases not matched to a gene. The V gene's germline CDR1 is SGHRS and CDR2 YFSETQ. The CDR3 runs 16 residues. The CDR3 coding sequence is TGCGCCAGCAGCTTGGTGGCAGGGGGCGTTGTAGATACGCAGTATTTT. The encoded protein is CASSLVAGGVVDTQYF. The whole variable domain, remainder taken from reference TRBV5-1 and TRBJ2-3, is KAGVTQTPRYLIKTRGQQVTLSCSPISGHRSVSWYQQTPGQGLQFLFEYFSETQRNKGNFPGRFSGRQFSNSRSEMNVSTLELGDSALYLCASSLVAGGVVDTQYFGPGTRLTVL.

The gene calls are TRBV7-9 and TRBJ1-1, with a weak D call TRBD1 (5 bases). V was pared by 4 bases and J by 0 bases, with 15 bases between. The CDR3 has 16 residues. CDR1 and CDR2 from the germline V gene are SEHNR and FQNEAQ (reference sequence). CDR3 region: CASSSNWGGVNTEAFF. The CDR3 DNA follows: TGTGCCAGCAGCTCAAATTGGGGGGGAGTGAACACTGAAGCTTTCTTT.

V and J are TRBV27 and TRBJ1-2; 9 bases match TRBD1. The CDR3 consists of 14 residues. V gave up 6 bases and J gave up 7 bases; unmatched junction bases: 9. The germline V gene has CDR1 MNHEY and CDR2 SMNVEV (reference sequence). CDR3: CASRLQGARGGYTF. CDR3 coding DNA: TGTGCCAGCAGGCTACAGGGGGCGCGGGGTGGCTACACCTTC.

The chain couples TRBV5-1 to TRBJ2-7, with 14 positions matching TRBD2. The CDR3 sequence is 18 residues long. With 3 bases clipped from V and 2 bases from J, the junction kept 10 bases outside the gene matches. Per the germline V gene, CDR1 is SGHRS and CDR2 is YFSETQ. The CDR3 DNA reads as TGCGCCAGCAGCTCGGGACTAGCGGGGGAGACAAGAACCTACGAGCAGTACTTC. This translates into CASSSGLAGETRTYEQYF.

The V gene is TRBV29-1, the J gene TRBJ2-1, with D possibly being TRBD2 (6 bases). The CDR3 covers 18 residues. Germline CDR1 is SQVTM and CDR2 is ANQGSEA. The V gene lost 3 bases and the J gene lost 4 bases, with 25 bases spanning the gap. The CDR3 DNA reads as TGCAGCGTTGATGGGGTATCAACAGGCGGGACCCATTACAATGAGCAGTTCTTC. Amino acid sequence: CSVDGVSTGGTHYNEQFF.

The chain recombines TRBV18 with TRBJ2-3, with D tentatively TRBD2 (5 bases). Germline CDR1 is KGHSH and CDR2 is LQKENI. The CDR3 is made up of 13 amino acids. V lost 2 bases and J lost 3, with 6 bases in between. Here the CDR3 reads CASSPRTTDTQYF. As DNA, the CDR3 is TGTGCCAGCTCACCAAGGACTACAGATACGCAGTATTTT.

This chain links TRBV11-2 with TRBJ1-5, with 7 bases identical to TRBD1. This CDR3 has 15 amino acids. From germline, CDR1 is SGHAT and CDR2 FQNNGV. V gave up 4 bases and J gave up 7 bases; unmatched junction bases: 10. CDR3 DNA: TGTGCCAGCAGCTCAGGCGACAGGGAGGGACAGCCCCAGCATTTT. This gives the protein CASSSGDREGQPQHF. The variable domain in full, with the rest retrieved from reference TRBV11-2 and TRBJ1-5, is EAGVAQSPRYKIIEKRQSVAFWCNPISGHATLYWYQQILGQGPKLLIQFQNNGVVDDSQLPKDRFSAERLKGVDSTLKIQPAKLEDSAVYLCASSSGDREGQPQHFGDGTRLSIL.

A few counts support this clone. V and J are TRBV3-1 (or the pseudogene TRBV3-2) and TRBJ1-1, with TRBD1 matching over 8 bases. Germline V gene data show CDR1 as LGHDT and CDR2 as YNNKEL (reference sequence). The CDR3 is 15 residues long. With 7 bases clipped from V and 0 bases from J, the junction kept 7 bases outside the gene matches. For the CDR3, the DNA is TGTGCCAGCAACAGGGGGGAGTTAATGAACACTGAAGCTTTCTTT. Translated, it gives CASNRGELMNTEAFF.

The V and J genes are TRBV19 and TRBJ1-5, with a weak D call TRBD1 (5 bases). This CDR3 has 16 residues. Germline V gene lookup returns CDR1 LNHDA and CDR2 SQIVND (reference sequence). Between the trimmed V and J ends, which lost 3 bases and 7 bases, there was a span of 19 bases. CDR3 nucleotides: TGTGCCAGTAGTATCCTTGGGACCGCGGGGGAGCAGCCCCAGCATTTT. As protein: CASSILGTAGEQPQHF.

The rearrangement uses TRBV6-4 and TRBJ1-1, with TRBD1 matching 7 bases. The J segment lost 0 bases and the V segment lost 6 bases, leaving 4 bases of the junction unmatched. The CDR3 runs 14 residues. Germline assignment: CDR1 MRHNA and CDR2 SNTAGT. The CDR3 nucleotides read TGTGCCAGCAGAACGACAGGGTTGAACACTGAAGCTTTCTTT. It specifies CASRTTGLNTEAFF.

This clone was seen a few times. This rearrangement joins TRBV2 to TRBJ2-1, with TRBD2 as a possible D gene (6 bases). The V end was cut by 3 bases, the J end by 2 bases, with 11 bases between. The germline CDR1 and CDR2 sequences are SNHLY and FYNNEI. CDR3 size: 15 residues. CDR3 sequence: CASSEGGNPYNEQFF. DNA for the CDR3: TGTGCCAGCAGTGAGGGCGGGAATCCCTACAATGAGCAGTTCTTC. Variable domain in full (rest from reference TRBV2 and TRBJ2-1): EPEVTQTPSHQVTQMGQEVILRCVPISNHLYFYWYRQILGQKVEFLVSFYNNEISEKSEIFDDQFSVERPDGSNFTLKIRSTKLEDSAMYFCASSEGGNPYNEQFFGPGTRLTVL.

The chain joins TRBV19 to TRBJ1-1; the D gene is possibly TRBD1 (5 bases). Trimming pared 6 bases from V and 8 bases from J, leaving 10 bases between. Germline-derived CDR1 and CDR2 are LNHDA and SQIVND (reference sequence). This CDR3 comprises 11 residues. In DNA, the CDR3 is TGTGCCAGTAGGGGGGATGTGGAAGCTTTCTTT. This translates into CASRGDVEAFF. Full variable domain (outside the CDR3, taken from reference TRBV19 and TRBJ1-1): DGGITQSPKYLFRKEGQNVTLSCEQNLNHDAMYWYRQDPGQGLRLIYYSQIVNDFQKGDIAEGYSVSREKKESFPLTVTSAQKNPTAFYLCASRGDVEAFFGQGTRLTVV.

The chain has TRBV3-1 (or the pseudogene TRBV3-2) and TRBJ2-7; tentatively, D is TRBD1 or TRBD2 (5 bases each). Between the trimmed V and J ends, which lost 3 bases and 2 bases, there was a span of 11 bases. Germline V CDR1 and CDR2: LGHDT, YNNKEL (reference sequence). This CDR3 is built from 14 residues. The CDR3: CASSQAGTTYEQYF. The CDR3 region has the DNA TGTGCCAGCAGCCAGGCAGGGACCACCTACGAGCAGTACTTC.

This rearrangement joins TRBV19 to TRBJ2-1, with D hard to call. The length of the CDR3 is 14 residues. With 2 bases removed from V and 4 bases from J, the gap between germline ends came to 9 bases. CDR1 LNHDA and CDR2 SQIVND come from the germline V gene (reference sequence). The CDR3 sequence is CASSISTKYNEQFF. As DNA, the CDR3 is TGTGCCAGTAGTATATCGACAAAGTACAATGAGCAGTTCTTC.